Listed below are T cell receptor beta chains from one sample, sequenced in a study of Graves' ophthalmopathy and Graves' hyperthyroidism. TCRdb redid the calling of the multiplex PCR reads with MiXCR, one entry per CDR3 protein. The sample shows approximately 700,000 distinct CDR3 sequences, roughly two fifths of them seen only once. The source material was peripheral blood. The origin of the receptors is an adult man with Graves' ophthalmopathy. Both conserved end residues are part of each CDR3. The D gene is left open where the match is weak. A clone size is listed for some rows: how often the clone was seen (once, few, many), or a class if it is expanded.

>TRBJ1-6|.|TRBV11-2|.
CASSSAGSPLHF
TGTGCCAGCAGCTCCGCGGGTTCACCCCTCCACTTT
>TRBJ1-1|many|TRBV9|.
CASSVAQTRTEAFF
TGTGCCAGCAGCGTAGCACAAACTCGGACTGAAGCTTTCTTT
>TRBJ2-7|.|TRBV5-1|TRBD1
CASSLQGTGSSYEQYF
TGCGCCAGCAGCTTGCAAGGGACAGGGAGCTCCTACGAGCAGTACTTC
>TRBJ2-5|many|TRBV7-6|.
CASSSQGRQETQYF
TGTGCCAGCAGCTCACAGGGTCGTCAAGAGACCCAGTACTTC
>TRBJ1-6|.|TRBV29-1|.
CSVERGSPLHF
TGCAGCGTTGAAAGGGGTTCACCCCTCCACTTT
>TRBJ2-7|few|TRBV20-1|.
CSAQTGSAFSYEQYF
TGCAGTGCCCAAACGGGGTCTGCCTTCTCCTACGAGCAGTACTTC
>TRBJ1-6|many|TRBV10-3|.
CASSYSTVLLHF
TGTGCCAGCAGTTACTCGACAGTCCTTCTCCACTTT
>TRBJ2-5|.|TRBV29-1|.
CSVERTQQETQYF
TGCAGCGTTGAACGGACACAGCAAGAGACCCAGTACTTC
>TRBJ2-5|many|TRBV7-9|.
CASSPRRSWGVETQYF
TGTGCCAGCAGCCCCCGGCGGTCCTGGGGAGTCGAGACCCAGTACTTC
>TRBJ1-3|.|TRBV20-1|.
CSAGWAGGSGNTIYF
TGCAGTGCTGGATGGGCCGGAGGGTCTGGAAACACCATATATTTT
>TRBJ1-5|.|TRBV7-9|.
CASSQANMGFSNQPQHF
TGCGCCAGCAGCCAAGCTAACATGGGATTTAGCAATCAGCCCCAGCATTTT
>TRBJ1-2|.|TRBV12-3/TRBV12-4|.
CASSFQAGHYGYTF
TGTGCCAGCAGTTTCCAGGCAGGGCACTATGGCTACACCTTC